Listed below are T cell receptor beta chains from one sample, sequenced in a study of T cells after yellow fever vaccination. TCRdb re-called the 5' RACE reads through MiXCR, storing one row per CDR3 protein. Here the sample spans around 500,000 distinct CDR3 sequences, 21% being singletons. The material sequenced was PBMCs, taken roughly 20 days after the first yellow fever vaccination. The receptors derive from a man aged 18 to 29 who received the YFV17D yellow fever vaccine. CDR3s include the opening cysteine and the closing phenylalanine or tryptophan. A D gene is named only where the DNA matches it firmly. Only some rows state a clone size, as once, few, many or a class for expanded clones.

>TRBV5-6|TRBJ2-7|-|few
CASRPRDPYEQYF
TGTGCCAGCAGGCCGCGTGACCCCTACGAGCAGTACTTC
>TRBV4-1|TRBJ2-7|-|few
CASSQLLDLRLGQYF
TGCGCCAGCAGCCAACTCCTGGACCTCCGGTTAGGGCAGTACTTC
>TRBV4-1|TRBJ2-1|-|few
CASSQDYWGSSYNEQFF
TGCGCCAGCAGCCAAGACTATTGGGGAAGCTCCTACAATGAGCAGTTCTTC
>TRBV15|TRBJ2-5|-|-
CATSRDRHRQETQYF
TGTGCCACCAGCAGAGATCGACACAGACAAGAGACCCAGTACTTC
>TRBV10-3|TRBJ2-5|-|few
CAISESGVLQETQYF
TGTGCCATCAGTGAGTCAGGGGTCCTGCAGGAGACCCAGTACTTC
>TRBV27|TRBJ1-1|-|-
CASSFRRGITEAFF
TGTGCCAGCAGTTTCCGGAGAGGGATCACTGAAGCTTTCTTT
>TRBV11-2|TRBJ2-1|TRBD1|-
CASSKGDRGNNEQFF
TGTGCCAGCAGCAAAGGGGACAGGGGAAACAATGAGCAGTTCTTC
>TRBV4-2|TRBJ1-5|-|few
CASSLEMHQPQHF
TGTGCCAGCAGCCTCGAGATGCATCAGCCCCAGCATTTT
>TRBV6-5|TRBJ2-3|TRBD1|few
CASSYLQGARTDTQYF
TGTGCCAGCAGTTATCTACAGGGGGCACGCACAGATACGCAGTATTTT
>TRBV19|TRBJ1-5|TRBD1|many
CASAPGGVRNQPQHF
TGTGCCAGTGCCCCAGGGGGCGTTCGCAATCAGCCCCAGCATTTT
>TRBV5-1|TRBJ2-3|TRBD2|-
CASSFLAGPSTDTQYF
TGCGCCAGCAGCTTTTTAGCGGGGCCTAGCACAGATACGCAGTATTTT
>TRBV5-1|TRBJ1-1|-|few
CASSLQNPGNTEAFF
TGCGCCAGCAGCCTCCAGAACCCGGGGAACACTGAAGCTTTCTTT
>TRBV11-2|TRBJ2-5|-|few
CASSSSLATQETQYF
TGTGCCAGCAGCTCGTCGTTGGCTACCCAAGAGACCCAGTACTTC
>TRBV15|TRBJ2-5|-|-
CATSARSGQETQYF
TGTGCCACCAGCGCCCGGTCGGGGCAAGAGACCCAGTACTTC
>TRBV7-9|TRBJ1-1|-|-
CASRPDGTNTEAFF
TGTGCCAGCAGGCCCGACGGGACCAACACTGAAGCTTTCTTT
>TRBV5-1|TRBJ2-2|-|few
CASTLISTVTGELFF
TGCGCCAGCACCCTAATCTCGACAGTTACCGGGGAGCTGTTTTTT
>TRBV19|TRBJ2-1|TRBD1|once
CASSIRGQELYNEQFF
TGTGCCAGTAGTATAAGGGGACAGGAGTTATACAATGAGCAGTTCTTC
>TRBV5-1|TRBJ2-1|-|few
CASSQIMVGDNEQFF
TGCGCCAGCAGCCAAATCATGGTTGGGGACAATGAGCAGTTCTTC
>TRBV7-2|TRBJ2-1|TRBD2|-
CASSLVYGTTYNEQFF
TGTGCCAGCAGCTTAGTCTACGGGACTACTTACAATGAGCAGTTCTTC
>TRBV19|TRBJ1-1|TRBD1|-
CATGRTGLRTEAFF
TGTGCCACTGGACGGACAGGGCTTAGGACTGAAGCTTTCTTT
>TRBV20-1|TRBJ2-1|TRBD2|few
CSARDHQRGFYNEQFF
TGCAGTGCTAGAGATCACCAGCGGGGGTTCTACAATGAGCAGTTCTTC
>TRBV15|TRBJ1-6|TRBD1|few
CATRTLDRGNSPLHF
TGTGCCACCAGGACTTTGGACAGGGGAAATTCACCCCTCCACTTT
>TRBV6-5|TRBJ2-7|TRBD1|-
CASSYSADRGSPNSYEQYF
TGTGCCAGCAGTTACTCGGCGGACAGGGGGTCCCCAAACTCCTACGAGCAGTACTTC
>TRBV6-5|TRBJ1-2|-|-
CASSYRVNYGYTF
TGTGCCAGCAGTTACAGAGTTAACTATGGCTACACCTTC
>TRBV7-9|TRBJ2-7|-|-
CASSPWTEEQYF
TGTGCCAGCAGCCCATGGACTGAGGAGCAGTACTTC
>TRBV12-3/TRBV12-4|TRBJ2-2|-|once
CASSFMGTGELFF
TGTGCCAGCAGTTTTATGGGGACCGGGGAGCTGTTTTTT
>TRBV15|TRBJ2-2|-|-
CATSRFGTPNTGELFF
TGTGCCACCAGCCGTTTCGGGACTCCGAACACCGGGGAGCTGTTTTTT
>TRBV4-3|TRBJ2-1|TRBD2|few
CASSLGTSPMSSYNEQFF
TGCGCCAGCAGCCTCGGGACTAGCCCTATGAGCTCCTACAATGAGCAGTTCTTC
>TRBV7-2|TRBJ2-3|-|many
CASSPHRDTQYF
TGTGCCAGCAGCCCCCATCGGGATACGCAGTATTTT
>TRBV5-6|TRBJ2-6|-|-
CASSPRGYGANVLTF
TGTGCCAGCAGCCCTCGAGGTTATGGGGCCAACGTCCTGACTTTC
>TRBV28|TRBJ2-1|-|-
CASTGGPDEQFF
TGTGCCAGCACCGGGGGTCCGGATGAGCAGTTCTTC
>TRBV20-1|TRBJ1-1|TRBD1|many
CSAPRQGAITEAFF
TGCAGTGCTCCTCGACAGGGGGCGATTACTGAAGCTTTCTTT
>TRBV5-1|TRBJ2-1|TRBD2|few
CASSFLAGRLENEQFF
TGCGCCAGCAGCTTCTTAGCGGGGAGGCTCGAGAATGAGCAGTTCTTC
>TRBV28|TRBJ2-2|-|-
CASSSRVKLFF
TGTGCCAGCAGTTCCCGGGTCAAGCTGTTTTTT
>TRBV27|TRBJ2-5|TRBD1|-
CASSIHRGWETQYF
TGTGCCAGCAGTATCCACAGGGGGTGGGAGACCCAGTACTTC
>TRBV18|TRBJ2-1|-|-
CASSPTGRQANEQFF
TGTGCCAGCTCACCTACGGGTAGACAGGCCAATGAGCAGTTCTTC
>TRBV4-1|TRBJ1-2|-|-
CASSQATQPGRANYGYTF
TGCGCCAGCAGCCAAGCCACCCAACCGGGCAGAGCTAACTATGGCTACACCTTC
>TRBV7-9|TRBJ2-5|TRBD2|few
CASSPNPILGGETQYF
TGTGCCAGCAGCCCCAACCCTATACTGGGGGGGGAGACCCAGTACTTC
>TRBV20-1|TRBJ2-1|-|few
CSARAATRDSAFTEQFF
TGCAGTGCTAGAGCAGCCACCCGAGACAGCGCATTCACTGAGCAGTTCTTC
>TRBV25-1|TRBJ2-2|-|-
CASSETVTNTGELFF
TGTGCCAGCAGTGAGACCGTCACGAACACCGGGGAGCTGTTTTTT
>TRBV6-5|TRBJ1-5|-|once
CASSYPQYRVNQPQHF
TGTGCCAGCAGTTACCCTCAGTACAGGGTCAATCAGCCCCAGCATTTT
>TRBV5-8|TRBJ1-4|-|-
CASSRDAKNEKLFF
TGTGCCAGCAGCCGGGATGCAAAGAATGAAAAACTGTTTTTT
>TRBV12-3/TRBV12-4|TRBJ1-2|-|-
CASSSRGGGYTF
TGTGCCAGCAGTTCTAGGGGTGGTGGCTACACCTTC
>TRBV5-1|TRBJ1-4|-|-
CASSFGRSEKLFF
TGCGCCAGCAGCTTTGGGAGGTCAGAAAAACTGTTTTTT
>TRBV2|TRBJ2-3|-|-
CASSENPWDTQYF
TGTGCCAGCAGTGAAAATCCTTGGGATACGCAGTATTTT
>TRBV12-5|TRBJ2-5|TRBD1|-
CASGPGQGKETQYF
TGTGCTAGTGGACCGGGACAGGGAAAAGAGACCCAGTACTTC
>TRBV20-1|TRBJ1-4|TRBD1|-
CSAMTGGEEKLFF
TGCAGTGCCATGACAGGGGGCGAGGAAAAACTGTTTTTT
>TRBV12-3/TRBV12-4|TRBJ2-1|-|-
CASTQWEHDYNEQFF
TGTGCCAGCACCCAATGGGAGCACGATTACAATGAGCAGTTCTTC
>TRBV9|TRBJ1-3|TRBD1|-
CASSVAVGQDFSGNTIYF
TGTGCCAGCAGCGTAGCCGTGGGACAGGACTTCTCTGGAAACACCATATATTTT
>TRBV6-2/TRBV6-3|TRBJ2-7|TRBD2|few
CASRGTSGLEQYF
TGTGCCAGCAGGGGGACTAGCGGTCTCGAGCAGTACTTC
>TRBV12-3/TRBV12-4|TRBJ2-2|TRBD1|few
CASSSLRDRSTGELFF
TGTGCCAGCAGTTCGCTCCGGGACAGGAGCACCGGGGAGCTGTTTTTT